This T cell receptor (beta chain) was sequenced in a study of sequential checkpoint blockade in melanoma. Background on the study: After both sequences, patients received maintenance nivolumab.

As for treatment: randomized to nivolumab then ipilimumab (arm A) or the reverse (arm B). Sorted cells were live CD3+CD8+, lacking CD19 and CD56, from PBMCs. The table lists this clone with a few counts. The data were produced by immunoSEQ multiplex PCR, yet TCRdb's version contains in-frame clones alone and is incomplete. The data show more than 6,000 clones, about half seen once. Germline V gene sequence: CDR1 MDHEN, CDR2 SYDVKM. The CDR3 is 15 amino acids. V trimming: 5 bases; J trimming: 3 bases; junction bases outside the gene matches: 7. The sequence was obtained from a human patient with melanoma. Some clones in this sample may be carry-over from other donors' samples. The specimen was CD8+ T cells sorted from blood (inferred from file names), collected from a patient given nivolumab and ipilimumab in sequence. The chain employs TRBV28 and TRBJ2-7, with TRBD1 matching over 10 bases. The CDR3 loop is CASSPWTGGGYEQYF. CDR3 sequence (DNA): TGTGCCAGCAGTCCCTGGACAGGGGGGGGCTACGAGCAGTACTTC.